Listed here are 22 T cell receptor beta chains from one sample, sequenced in a study of high-grade serous ovarian cancer treatment subgroups. Method: immunoSEQ multiplex PCR; TCRdb's copy keeps in-frame clones and lacks some. This table holds some 33,000 clones, approximately 81% found once. Tumor samples were obtained before definitive surgery or chemotherapy. The source material was tumor tissue. These receptors originate from a human donor with high-grade serous ovarian cancer.

The chain employs TRBV7-2 and TRBJ2-2, with TRBD1 matching 7 bases. The germline CDR1 and CDR2 sequences are SGHTA and FQGNSA. The CDR3 length is 14 residues. V lost 3 bases, J lost 5 bases, and 3 bases stayed unmatched. The DNA for the CDR3 is TGTGCCAGCAGCTTGTCGACAGGGACCGGGGAGCTGTTTTTT. Protein product: CASSLSTGTGELFF.

This clone was detected only a few times. The chain links TRBV7-9 to TRBJ2-7; 16 bases align to TRBD2. The CDR3 runs to 17 residues. The trim removed 5 bases at V and 6 bases at J, leaving 10 bases unmatched. Germline V gives CDR1 SEHNR, CDR2 FQNEAQ (reference sequence). The DNA of the CDR3 is TGTGCCAGCAGCGCTCACACCGGGACTAGCGGGAGGGGCGAGCAGTACTTC. This translates into CASSAHTGTSGRGEQYF.

The chain couples TRBV12-5 to TRBJ2-1; perhaps D is TRBD1 or TRBD2 (5 bases each). The V end was cut by 9 bases, the J end by 4 bases, with 13 bases between. CDR1 is LGHNT, CDR2 FRNRAP, per germline. This CDR3 comprises 13 residues. The CDR3 sequence is CASRDGDYNEQFF. CDR3 in DNA: TGTGCTAGCCGGGACGGGGATTACAATGAGCAGTTCTTC.

The gene calls are TRBV27 and TRBJ1-2; perhaps TRBD1 as D (5 bases). Per germline, CDR1 MNHEY and CDR2 SMNVEV (reference sequence). V was pared by 4 bases and J by 5 bases, with 11 bases between. The CDR3 extends over 13 amino acids. The CDR3: CASSSDRFYGYTF. In DNA, the CDR3 is TGTGCCAGCAGTTCAGACAGATTTTATGGCTACACCTTC.

The chain joins TRBV28 to TRBJ2-7, with TRBD1 matching 10 bases. The CDR3 totals 14 residues. V gave up 8 bases and J gave up 2 bases; unmatched junction bases: 6. Germline V gives CDR1 MDHEN, CDR2 SYDVKM. The CDR3, as DNA: TGTGCCAGCGGAATCGGACAGGGGGCCTACGAGCAGTACTTC. Protein product: CASGIGQGAYEQYF.

The chain uses TRBV4-1 and TRBJ1-1, with D unclear. Per the germline V gene, CDR1 is MGHRA and CDR2 is YSYEKL. The CDR3 has 14 residues. Trimming removed 0 bases at V and 6 bases at J, with 11 bases between. The CDR3 nucleotides are TGCGCCAGCAGCCAAGATCCACCTACGCCTGAAGCTTTCTTT. Residues: CASSQDPPTPEAFF.

In its sample, this clone was seen once. Other DNA sequences of this sample code for an identical CDR3. The chain employs TRBV25-1 and TRBJ2-7; possible D gene TRBD1, 6 bases. The CDR3 runs to 15 residues. Germline V lookup: CDR1 MGHDK, CDR2 SYGVNS. V gave up 5 bases and J gave up 3 bases, with 17 bases separating them. The CDR3 loop is CASSQGKEALYEQYF. CDR3 in DNA: TGTGCCAGCAGTCAGGGGAAGGAGGCCCTCTACGAGCAGTACTTC.

This clone was seen only a few times. The J gene is TRBJ1-5, the V gene TRBV27; D is undetermined. CDR3 length: 13 residues. V was pared by 3 bases and J by 4 bases, with 7 bases between. CDR1 and CDR2 from the germline V gene are MNHEY and SMNVEV (reference sequence). CDR3 DNA: TGTGCCAGCAGTTTGCAGCAGAATCAGCCCCAGCATTTT. Protein: CASSLQQNQPQHF.

The CDR3 loop reads CSAREGGYTF. As DNA, the CDR3 is TGCAGTGCTAGGGAAGGTGGCTACACCTTC. The chain recombines TRBV20-1 with TRBJ1-2; D call uncertain. CDR1 DFQATT and CDR2 SNEGSKA come from the germline V gene (reference sequence). Between the trimmed V and J ends, which lost 3 bases and 7 bases, there was a span of 6 bases. The CDR3 runs 10 residues.

This clone was counted between two and nine times. The chain is built from TRBV18 and TRBJ1-2; TRBD1 matches 8 bases. The CDR3 length is 15 residues. The germline CDR1 and CDR2 sequences are KGHSH and LQKENI. Trimming took 2 bases from V and 4 from J; bases not matched to a gene: 6. This CDR3 is CASSPAGQVFYGYTF. DNA of the CDR3: TGTGCCAGCTCACCAGCGGGACAGGTATTCTATGGCTACACCTTC. The full variable domain, completed using reference TRBV18 and TRBJ1-2, is NAGVMQNPRHLVRRRGQEARLRCSPMKGHSHVYWYRQLPEEGLKFMVYLQKENIIDESGMPKERFSAEFPKEGPSILRIQQVVRGDSAAYFCASSPAGQVFYGYTFGSGTRLTVV.

CDR3 sequence reads: CASRSSAKAGYTF. The CDR3 region has the DNA TGTGCCAGCAGATCCTCTGCTAAGGCGGGCTACACCTTC. The rearrangement joins TRBV7-7 to TRBJ1-2; D is unclear. V lost 6 bases and J lost 8, with 16 bases in between. Germline CDR1 SSHAT, CDR2 FNYEAQ (reference sequence). The CDR3 length is 13 residues.

The chain uses TRBV2 and TRBJ2-5; either TRBD1 or TRBD2 may supply D (5 bases each). The J call may be faulty, since TRBJ2-7 better matches the DNA end. This CDR3 is built from 14 residues. Germline CDR1 is SNHLY and CDR2 is FYNNEI. The CDR3, as DNA: TGTGCCAGCAAGGGGTGGGGGACCTCCTACGAGCAGTACTTC. Amino acids: CASKGWGTSYEQYF.

J is TRBJ2-7 and V is TRBV5-1, with TRBD2 as a possible D gene (6 bases). V was trimmed by 1 base and J by 4 bases, leaving 12 bases between them. The length of the CDR3 is 14 residues. In germline, CDR1 is SGHRS, CDR2 YFSETQ. The CDR3 DNA sequence: TGCGCCAGCAGCTTGTCGGGAGTCTCATACGAGCAGTACTTC. It yields the protein CASSLSGVSYEQYF.

V and J are TRBV5-1 and TRBJ2-1; the match to TRBD2 covers 8 bases. Trimming cost V 4 bases and J 0 bases; bases outside gene matches: 12. Looked up from germline, CDR1 is SGHRS and CDR2 is YFSETQ. This CDR3 has 18 residues. The DNA of the CDR3 is TGCGCCAGCAGCCCCGGAGGGGTAGCGGGGAACTCCTACAATGAGCAGTTCTTC. It codes for CASSPGGVAGNSYNEQFF.

The chain carries TRBV5-1 and TRBJ1-1; TRBD1 is a possible D gene (6 bases). There are 17 residues in the CDR3. Germline assignment: CDR1 SGHRS and CDR2 YFSETQ. V lost 4 bases and J lost 6, with 25 bases in between. CDR3 loop: CASSAYPSGERGAEAFF. CDR3 bases: TGCGCCAGCAGCGCTTACCCCTCAGGGGAGCGGGGGGCTGAAGCTTTCTTT.

This clone was recorded a few times. The genes are TRBV15 and TRBJ2-1; 9 nucleotides line up with TRBD2. V lost 1 base and J lost 1; bases outside the gene matches: 8. The CDR3 has 18 residues. Per germline, CDR1 LNHNV and CDR2 YYDKDF (reference sequence). CDR3 coding DNA: TGTGCCACCAGCAGAGGCGGACTGCTAGCGGGGTCCTACAATGAGCAGTTCTTC. This codes for CATSRGGLLAGSYNEQFF.

The chain carries TRBV9 and TRBJ2-3, with D perhaps given as TRBD1 or TRBD2 (7 bases each). Germline CDR1 reads SGDLS; CDR2 reads YYNGEE. This CDR3 is 15 amino acids long. With 2 bases removed from V and 0 bases from J, the gap between germline ends came to 10 bases. The CDR3: CASSVQGGSTDTQYF. The CDR3 nucleotides are TGTGCCAGCAGCGTCCAGGGGGGGAGCACAGATACGCAGTATTTT.

This clone has just a few counts. In DNA, the CDR3 is TGTGCCAGCAGTAAAGCTAGGTCCGGCGAGCAGTACTTC. Amino acid sequence: CASSKARSGEQYF. This chain links TRBV6-6 with TRBJ2-7; D call uncertain. The V gene's germline CDR1 is MNHNY and CDR2 SVGAGI (reference sequence). With 5 bases removed from V and 6 bases from J, the gap between germline ends came to 14 bases. The CDR3 contains 13 residues.

The CDR3 DNA sequence: TGTGCCAGCAGCTCCATAGCGGGAGGGTTCGATGAGCAGTTCTTC. Encoded protein: CASSSIAGGFDEQFF. V and J are TRBV11-2 and TRBJ2-1, with 11 bases lining up with TRBD2. CDR1 is SGHAT, CDR2 FQNNGV, per germline. The junction had 7 bases not matched to a gene; V was cut back by 4 bases and J by 8 bases. The length of the CDR3 is 15 residues. The complete variable domain, with remaining parts taken from reference TRBV11-2 and TRBJ2-1, reads EAGVAQSPRYKIIEKRQSVAFWCNPISGHATLYWYQQILGQGPKLLIQFQNNGVVDDSQLPKDRFSAERLKGVDSTLKIQPAKLEDSAVYLCASSSIAGGFDEQFFGPGTRLTVL.

A single count supports this clone. The gene calls are TRBV29-1 and TRBJ2-5; D gene unclear. The DNA end is a closer match to TRBJ2-7, so the J assignment may be wrong. CDR3 length: 10 amino acids. Germline values: CDR1 SQVTM, CDR2 ANQGSEA. The CDR3 sequence is CSVQEGEQYF. DNA for the CDR3: TGCAGCGTTCAGGAAGGCGAGCAGTACTTC.

The chain uses TRBV10-2 and TRBJ2-7; D may be TRBD1 or TRBD2 (5 bases each). The germline CDR1 and CDR2 sequences are WSHSY and SAAADI. The CDR3 is 15 amino acids. V was cut by 6 bases and J by 5 bases, with 20 bases left in between. The DNA for the CDR3 is TGCGCCAGCAGGGAAAGGGACCGACTATACCACGAGCAGTACTTC. Amino acids: CASRERDRLYHEQYF.

The rearrangement joins TRBV6-6 to TRBJ2-7; 8 bases align to TRBD2. The germline CDR1 and CDR2 sequences are MNHNY and SVGAGI (reference sequence). The CDR3 runs 16 residues. Trimming removed 2 bases from V and 3 bases from J; junction bases left unmatched: 9. The CDR3: CASSYPPGGSYYEQYF. The CDR3 DNA sequence: TGTGCCAGCAGTTACCCCCCGGGGGGGTCCTACTACGAGCAGTACTTC.